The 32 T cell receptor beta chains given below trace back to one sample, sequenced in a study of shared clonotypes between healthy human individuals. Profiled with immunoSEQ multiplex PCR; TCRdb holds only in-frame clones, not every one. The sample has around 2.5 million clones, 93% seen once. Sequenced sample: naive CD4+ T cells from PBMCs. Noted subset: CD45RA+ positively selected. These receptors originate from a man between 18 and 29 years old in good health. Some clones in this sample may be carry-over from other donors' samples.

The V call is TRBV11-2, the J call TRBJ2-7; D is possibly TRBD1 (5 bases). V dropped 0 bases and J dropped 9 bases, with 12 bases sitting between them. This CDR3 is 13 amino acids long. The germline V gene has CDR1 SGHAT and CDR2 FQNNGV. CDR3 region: CASSLDLRGGQYF. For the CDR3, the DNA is TGTGCCAGCAGCTTAGATCTTAGGGGCGGGCAGTACTTC.

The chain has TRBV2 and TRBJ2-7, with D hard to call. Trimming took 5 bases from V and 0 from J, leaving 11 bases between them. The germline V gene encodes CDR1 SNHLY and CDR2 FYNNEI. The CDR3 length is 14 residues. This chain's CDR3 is CASSPGGYSYEQYF. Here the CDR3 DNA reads TGTGCCAGCAGTCCGGGTGGGTACTCCTACGAGCAGTACTTC.

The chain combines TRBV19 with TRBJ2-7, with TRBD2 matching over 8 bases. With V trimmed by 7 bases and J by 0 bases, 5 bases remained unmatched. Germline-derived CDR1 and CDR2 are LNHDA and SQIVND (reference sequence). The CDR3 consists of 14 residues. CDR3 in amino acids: CASTMTSDSYEQYF. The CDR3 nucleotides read TGTGCCAGTACTATGACTAGCGACTCCTACGAGCAGTACTTC.

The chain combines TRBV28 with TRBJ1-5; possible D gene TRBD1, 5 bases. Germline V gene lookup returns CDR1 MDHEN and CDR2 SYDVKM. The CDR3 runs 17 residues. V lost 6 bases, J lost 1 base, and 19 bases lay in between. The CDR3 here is CASRGTEGPKSNQPQHF. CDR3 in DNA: TGTGCCAGCAGAGGGACCGAAGGGCCCAAAAGCAATCAGCCCCAGCATTTT.

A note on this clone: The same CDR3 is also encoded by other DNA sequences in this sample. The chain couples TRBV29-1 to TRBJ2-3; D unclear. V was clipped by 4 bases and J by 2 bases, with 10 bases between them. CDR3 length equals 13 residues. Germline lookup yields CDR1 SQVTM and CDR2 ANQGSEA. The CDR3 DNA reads TGCAGCGTTGGAACACTTAACACAGATACGCAGTATTTT. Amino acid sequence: CSVGTLNTDTQYF.

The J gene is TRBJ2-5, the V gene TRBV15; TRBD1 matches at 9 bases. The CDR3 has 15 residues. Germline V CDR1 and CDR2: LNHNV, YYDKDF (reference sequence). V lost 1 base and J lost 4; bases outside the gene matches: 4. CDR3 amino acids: CATSRGQGVGETQYF. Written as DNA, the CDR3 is TGTGCCACCAGCAGAGGACAGGGGGTTGGAGAGACCCAGTACTTC.

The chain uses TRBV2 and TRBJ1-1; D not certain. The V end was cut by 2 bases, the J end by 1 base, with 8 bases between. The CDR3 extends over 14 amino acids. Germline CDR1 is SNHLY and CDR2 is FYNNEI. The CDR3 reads CASSEITANTEAFF. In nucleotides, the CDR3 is TGTGCCAGCAGTGAAATCACAGCGAACACTGAAGCTTTCTTT.

The DNA of the CDR3 is TGTGCCAGCAGCCCTCGACAGGACGGGGACTATGGCTACACCTTC. This sequence encodes CASSPRQDGDYGYTF. The V call is TRBV6-5, the J call TRBJ1-2, with a weak D call TRBD1 (6 bases). The CDR3 is made up of 15 amino acids. The germline V gene encodes CDR1 MNHEY and CDR2 SVGAGI. V was clipped by 6 bases and J by 3 bases, with 17 bases between them.

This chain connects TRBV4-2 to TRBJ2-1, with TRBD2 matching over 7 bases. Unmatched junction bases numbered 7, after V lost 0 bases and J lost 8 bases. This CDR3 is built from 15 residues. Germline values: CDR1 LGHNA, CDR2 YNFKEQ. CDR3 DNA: TGTGCCAGCAGCCAAGATAGGGGCGGGAGAGATGAGCAGTTCTTC. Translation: CASSQDRGGRDEQFF.

This chain's CDR3 is CASSLFVQDTQYF. The DNA for the CDR3 is TGTGCCAGCAGCTTATTCGTGCAGGATACGCAGTATTTT. This chain uses TRBV7-6 with TRBJ2-3; no clear D gene. Germline CDR1 reads SGHVS; CDR2 reads FNYEAQ. Between the trimmed V and J ends, which lost 2 bases and 6 bases, there was a span of 9 bases. The CDR3 is 13 amino acids. The full variable domain, in which reference TRBV7-6 and TRBJ2-3 provide the parts outside the CDR3, is GAGVSQSPRYKVTKRGQDVALRCDPISGHVSLYWYRQALGQGPEFLTYFNYEAQQDKSGLPNDRFSAERPEGSISTLTIQRTEQRDSAMYRCASSLFVQDTQYFGPGTRLTVL.

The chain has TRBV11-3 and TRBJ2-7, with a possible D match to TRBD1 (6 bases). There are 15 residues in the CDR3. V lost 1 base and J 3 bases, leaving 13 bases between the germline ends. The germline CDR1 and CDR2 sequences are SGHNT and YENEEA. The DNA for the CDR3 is TGTGCCAGCAGCTTAGGGCAGGGGCAGAGCTACGAGCAGTACTTC. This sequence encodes CASSLGQGQSYEQYF.

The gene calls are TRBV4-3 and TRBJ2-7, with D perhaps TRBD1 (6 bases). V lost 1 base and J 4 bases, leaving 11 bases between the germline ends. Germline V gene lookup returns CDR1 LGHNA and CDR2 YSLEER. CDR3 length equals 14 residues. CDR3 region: CASSQGITGYEQYF. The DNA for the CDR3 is TGCGCCAGCAGCCAAGGGATTACAGGGTACGAGCAGTACTTC.

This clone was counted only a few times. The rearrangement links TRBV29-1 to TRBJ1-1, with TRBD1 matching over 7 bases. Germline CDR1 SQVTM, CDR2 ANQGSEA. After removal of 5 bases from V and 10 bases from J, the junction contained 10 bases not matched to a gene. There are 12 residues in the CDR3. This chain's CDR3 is CSVRDSDTRAFF. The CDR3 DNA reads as TGCAGCGTTAGGGACAGCGACACCAGAGCTTTCTTT.

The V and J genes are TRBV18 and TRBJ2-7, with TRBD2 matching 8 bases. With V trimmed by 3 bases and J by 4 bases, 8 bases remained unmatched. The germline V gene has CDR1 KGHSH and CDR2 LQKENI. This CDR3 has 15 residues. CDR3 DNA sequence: TGTGCCAGCTCACCTTTGCAGGGACTAGATTACGAGCAGTACTTC. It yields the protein CASSPLQGLDYEQYF. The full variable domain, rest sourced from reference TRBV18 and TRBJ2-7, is NAGVMQNPRHLVRRRGQEARLRCSPMKGHSHVYWYRQLPEEGLKFMVYLQKENIIDESGMPKERFSAEFPKEGPSILRIQQVVRGDSAAYFCASSPLQGLDYEQYFGPGTRLTVT.

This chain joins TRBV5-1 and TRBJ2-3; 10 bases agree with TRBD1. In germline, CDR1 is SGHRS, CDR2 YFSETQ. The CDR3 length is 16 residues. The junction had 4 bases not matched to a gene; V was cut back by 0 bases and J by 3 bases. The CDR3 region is CASSLGDRGQTDTQYF. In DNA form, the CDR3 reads TGCGCCAGCAGCTTGGGAGACAGGGGGCAAACAGATACGCAGTATTTT.

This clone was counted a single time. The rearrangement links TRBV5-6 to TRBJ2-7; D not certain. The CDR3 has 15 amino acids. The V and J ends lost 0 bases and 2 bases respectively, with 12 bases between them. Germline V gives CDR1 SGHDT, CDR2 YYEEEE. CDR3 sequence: CASSLGGRKAYEQYF. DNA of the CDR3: TGTGCCAGCAGCTTGGGCGGACGGAAGGCCTACGAGCAGTACTTC.

In DNA form, the CDR3 reads TGTGCCAGCAGCCAAAAACAGGGGATAAGGTACGAGCAGTACTTC. Translation: CASSQKQGIRYEQYF. This chain connects TRBV14 to TRBJ2-7, with 7 positions matching TRBD1. The germline gives CDR1 SGHDN, CDR2 FVKESK. V lost 2 bases to trimming and J lost 4 bases; unmatched junction nucleotides: 8. The CDR3 has 15 residues.

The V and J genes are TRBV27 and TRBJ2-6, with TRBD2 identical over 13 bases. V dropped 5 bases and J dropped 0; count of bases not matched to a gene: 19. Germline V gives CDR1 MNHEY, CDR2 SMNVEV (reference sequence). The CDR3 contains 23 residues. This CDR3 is CASSLHSIKPGLAGDSGANVLTF. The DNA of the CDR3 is TGTGCCAGCAGTCTGCATTCAATTAAACCCGGACTAGCGGGGGACTCTGGGGCCAACGTCCTGACTTTC.

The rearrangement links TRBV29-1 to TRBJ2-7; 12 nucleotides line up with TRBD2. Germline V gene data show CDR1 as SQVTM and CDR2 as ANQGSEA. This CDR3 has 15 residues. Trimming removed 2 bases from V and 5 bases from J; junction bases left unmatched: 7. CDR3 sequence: CSVERGLAGRDEQYF. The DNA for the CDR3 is TGCAGCGTTGAACGGGGACTAGCGGGTCGCGACGAGCAGTACTTC.

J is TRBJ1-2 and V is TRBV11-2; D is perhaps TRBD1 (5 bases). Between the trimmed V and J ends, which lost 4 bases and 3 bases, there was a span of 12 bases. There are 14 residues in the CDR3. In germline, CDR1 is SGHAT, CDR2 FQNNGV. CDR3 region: CASSSQGGDYGYTF. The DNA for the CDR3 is TGTGCCAGCAGCTCCCAGGGAGGCGACTATGGCTACACCTTC.

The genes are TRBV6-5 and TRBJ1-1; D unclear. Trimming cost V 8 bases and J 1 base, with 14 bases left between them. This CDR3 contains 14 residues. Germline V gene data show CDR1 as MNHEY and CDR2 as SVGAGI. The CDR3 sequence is CASHRPTRNTEAFF. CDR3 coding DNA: TGTGCCAGCCACCGACCAACAAGGAACACTGAAGCTTTCTTT.

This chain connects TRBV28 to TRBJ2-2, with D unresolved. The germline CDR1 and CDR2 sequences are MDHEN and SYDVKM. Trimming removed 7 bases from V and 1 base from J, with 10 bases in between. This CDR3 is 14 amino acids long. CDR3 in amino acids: CASTLGRNTGELFF. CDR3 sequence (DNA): TGTGCCAGCACCCTAGGCAGGAACACCGGGGAGCTGTTTTTT.

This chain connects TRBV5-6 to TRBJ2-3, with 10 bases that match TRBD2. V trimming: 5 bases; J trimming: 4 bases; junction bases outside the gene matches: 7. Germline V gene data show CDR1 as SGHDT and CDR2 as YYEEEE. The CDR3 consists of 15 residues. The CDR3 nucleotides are TGTGCCAGCAGTTTGAGCGGGAGGGGGGCAGATACGCAGTATTTT. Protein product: CASSLSGRGADTQYF.

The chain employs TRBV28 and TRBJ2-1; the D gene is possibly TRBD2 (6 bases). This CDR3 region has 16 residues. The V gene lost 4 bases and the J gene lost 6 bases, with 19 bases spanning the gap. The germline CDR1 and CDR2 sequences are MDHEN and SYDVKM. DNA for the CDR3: TGTGCCAGCAGTTCTTACTCCGGGACTTCTCTCAATGAGCAGTTCTTC. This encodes CASSSYSGTSLNEQFF.

CDR3 sequence: CASSSHYGDRSGNTIYF. In DNA, the CDR3 is TGTGCCAGCAGCTCCCACTACGGGGACCGATCTGGAAACACCATATATTTT. This sequence joins TRBV7-8 and TRBJ1-3, with D perhaps TRBD1 (5 bases). The CDR3 extends over 17 amino acids. The V and J ends lost 4 bases and 1 base respectively, with 17 bases between them. CDR1 and CDR2 (germline): SGHVS, FQNEAQ. The full variable domain, in which reference TRBV7-8 and TRBJ1-3 provide the parts outside the CDR3, is GAGVSQSPRYKVAKRGQDVALRCDPISGHVSLFWYQQALGQGPEFLTYFQNEAQLDKSGLPSDRFFAERPEGSVSTLKIQRTQQEDSAVYLCASSSHYGDRSGNTIYFGEGSWLTVV.

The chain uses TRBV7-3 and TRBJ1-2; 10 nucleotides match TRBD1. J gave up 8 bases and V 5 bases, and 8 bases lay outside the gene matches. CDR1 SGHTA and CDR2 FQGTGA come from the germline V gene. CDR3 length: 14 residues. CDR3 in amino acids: CASSTRTGGEGYTF. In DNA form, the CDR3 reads TGTGCCAGCAGCACCCGGACAGGGGGTGAAGGCTACACCTTC. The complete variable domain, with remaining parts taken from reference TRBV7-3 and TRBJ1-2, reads GAGVSQTPSNKVTEKGKYVELRCDPISGHTALYWYRQSLGQGPEFLIYFQGTGAADDSGLPNDRFFAVRPEGSVSTLKIQRTERGDSAVYLCASSTRTGGEGYTFGSGTRLTVV.

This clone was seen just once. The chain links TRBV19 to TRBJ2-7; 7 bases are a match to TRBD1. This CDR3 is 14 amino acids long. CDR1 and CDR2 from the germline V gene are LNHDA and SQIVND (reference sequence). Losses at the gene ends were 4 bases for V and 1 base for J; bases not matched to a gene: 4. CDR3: CASSNQQGSYEQYF. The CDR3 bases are TGTGCCAGTAGTAACCAACAGGGGTCCTACGAGCAGTACTTC.

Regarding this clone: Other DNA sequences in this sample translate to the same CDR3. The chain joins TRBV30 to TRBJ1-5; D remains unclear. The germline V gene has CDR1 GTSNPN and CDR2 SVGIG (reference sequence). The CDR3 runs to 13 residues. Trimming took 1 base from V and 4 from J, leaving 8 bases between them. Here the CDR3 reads CAWSAGPNQPQHF. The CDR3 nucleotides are TGTGCCTGGAGTGCCGGGCCTAATCAGCCCCAGCATTTT. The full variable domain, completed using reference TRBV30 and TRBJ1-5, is SQTIHQWPATLVQPVGSPLSLECTVEGTSNPNLYWYRQAAGRGLQLLFYSVGIGQISSEVPQNLSASRPQDRQFILSSKKLLLSDSGFYLCAWSAGPNQPQHFGDGTRLSIL.

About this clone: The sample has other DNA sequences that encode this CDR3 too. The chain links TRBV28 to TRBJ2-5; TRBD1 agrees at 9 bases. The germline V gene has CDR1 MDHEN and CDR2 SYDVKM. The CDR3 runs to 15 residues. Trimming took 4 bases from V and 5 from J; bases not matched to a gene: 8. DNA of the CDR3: TGTGCCAGCAGTTCCCCGGGACAGGGTGGGGAGACCCAGTACTTC. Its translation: CASSSPGQGGETQYF.

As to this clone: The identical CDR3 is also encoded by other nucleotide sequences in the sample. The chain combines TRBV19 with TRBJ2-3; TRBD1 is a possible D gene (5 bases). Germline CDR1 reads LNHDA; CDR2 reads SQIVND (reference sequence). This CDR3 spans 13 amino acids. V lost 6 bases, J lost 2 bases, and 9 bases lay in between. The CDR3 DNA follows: TGTGCCAGTAGGCGACAGACCACAGATACGCAGTATTTT. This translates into CASRRQTTDTQYF.

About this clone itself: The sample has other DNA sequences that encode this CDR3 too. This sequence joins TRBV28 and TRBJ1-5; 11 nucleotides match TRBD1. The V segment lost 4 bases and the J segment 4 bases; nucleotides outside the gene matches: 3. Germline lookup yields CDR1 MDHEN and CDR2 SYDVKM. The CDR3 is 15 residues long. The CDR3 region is CASSSGTGGNQPQHF. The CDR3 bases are TGTGCCAGCAGTTCAGGGACAGGGGGGAATCAGCCCCAGCATTTT.

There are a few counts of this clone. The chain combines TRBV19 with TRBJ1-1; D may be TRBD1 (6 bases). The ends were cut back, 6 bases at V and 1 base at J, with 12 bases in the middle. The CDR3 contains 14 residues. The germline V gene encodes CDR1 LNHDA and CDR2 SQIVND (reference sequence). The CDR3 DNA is TGTGCCAGTAGACTTACAGGGTCGAACACTGAAGCTTTCTTT. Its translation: CASRLTGSNTEAFF.